This TCR beta chain was identified during a study of blood T cell repertoires in COVID-19. On the study more broadly: Samples came from the United States, Italy and Spain, spanning acute and convalescent COVID-19. T cells, B-cell-depleted T cells, or PBMCs supplied cDNA or gDNA.

In the authors' methods: For nucleated cells, counts were estimated from reference gene primer amplification. The method was immunoSEQ multiplex PCR; TCRdb's version includes in-frame clones alone and lacks a portion of them. Clone size and V and J calls were adopted from that table, with D and trimming inferred from the DNA. Here the sample spans 210,000 or so clones, approximately 80% being singletons. From germline, CDR1 is LNHDA and CDR2 SQIVND (reference sequence). The V and J ends lost 5 bases and 8 bases respectively, with 18 bases between them. The CDR3 contains 15 residues. The TCR comes from a woman of 80 years or more with acute or convalescent COVID-19. The material sequenced was peripheral blood. The J gene is TRBJ1-4, the V gene TRBV19; a weak D match, TRBD1 (5 bases). The CDR3 DNA reads TGTGCCAGTAGTCCCTGGGCGGGGGAGAACGAAAAACTGTTTTTT. It translates to CASSPWAGENEKLFF.